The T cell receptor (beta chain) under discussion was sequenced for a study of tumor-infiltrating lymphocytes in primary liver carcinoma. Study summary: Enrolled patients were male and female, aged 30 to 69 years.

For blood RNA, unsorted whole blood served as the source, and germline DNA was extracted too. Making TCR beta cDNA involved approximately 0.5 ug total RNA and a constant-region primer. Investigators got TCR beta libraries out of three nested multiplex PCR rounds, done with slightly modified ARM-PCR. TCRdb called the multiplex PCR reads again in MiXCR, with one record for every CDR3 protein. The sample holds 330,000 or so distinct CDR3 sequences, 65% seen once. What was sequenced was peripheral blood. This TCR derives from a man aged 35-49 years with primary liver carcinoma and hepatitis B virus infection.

The CDR3 bases are TGCGCCAGCACTCAGTCCGGGACAGGGTTTTACAATGAGCAGTTCTTC. Protein sequence: CASTQSGTGFYNEQFF. This chain links TRBV5-1 with TRBJ2-1, with TRBD1 matching over 9 bases. V lost 6 bases to trimming and J lost 4 bases; unmatched junction nucleotides: 11. The CDR3 contains 16 residues. Germline V gene data show CDR1 as SGHRS and CDR2 as YFSETQ. The full variable domain, rest sourced from reference TRBV5-1 and TRBJ2-1, is KAGVTQTPRYLIKTRGQQVTLSCSPISGHRSVSWYQQTPGQGLQFLFEYFSETQRNKGNFPGRFSGRQFSNSRSEMNVSTLELGDSALYLCASTQSGTGFYNEQFFGPGTRLTVL.